These 8 T cell receptor beta chains came from one sample sequenced in a study of OX40 agonist ivuxolimab in advanced cancers. The assay was immunoSEQ multiplex PCR, and TCRdb's table has in-frame clones only and misses some. The table includes more than 55,000 clones, roughly 88% detected once. The sample here was CD4+ or CD8+ T cells sorted from blood, taken in a trial of the OX40 agonist ivuxolimab. The receptors shown here come from an adult with an advanced solid tumor such as melanoma, head and neck, liver or kidney cancer.

CDR3 residues: CASSVGALDPGIYGYTF. The CDR3 DNA reads TGTGCCAGCAGCGTAGGGGCCTTGGACCCAGGGATCTATGGCTACACCTTC. The chain combines TRBV11-2 with TRBJ1-2; tentative D call: TRBD1 (5 bases). This CDR3 is built from 17 residues. From germline, CDR1 is SGHAT and CDR2 FQNNGV. V was pared by 5 bases and J by 4 bases, with 23 bases between.

This chain links TRBV5-1 with TRBJ2-1, with 10 bases that match TRBD2. Germline values: CDR1 SGHRS, CDR2 YFSETQ. The CDR3 has 15 residues. Unmatched junction bases numbered 3, after V lost 2 bases and J lost 4 bases. CDR3 nucleotide sequence: TGCGCCAGCAGCTTAGCGGGGGGGCAGTACAATGAGCAGTTCTTC. Its translation: CASSLAGGQYNEQFF.

The chain uses TRBV30 and TRBJ2-6; the match to TRBD1 covers 7 bases. The CDR3 spans 16 residues. Germline assignment: CDR1 GTSNPN and CDR2 SVGIG (reference sequence). Trimming removed 3 bases from V and 0 bases from J; junction bases left unmatched: 5. CDR3 sequence reads: CAWRRGRTSGANVLTF. The CDR3 bases are TGTGCCTGGAGGAGGGGGCGGACCTCTGGGGCCAACGTCCTGACTTTC. Drawing the rest from reference TRBV30 and TRBJ2-6, the complete variable domain is SQTIHQWPATLVQPVGSPLSLECTVEGTSNPNLYWYRQAAGRGLQLLFYSVGIGQISSEVPQNLSASRPQDRQFILSSKKLLLSDSGFYLCAWRRGRTSGANVLTFGAGSRLTVL.

This sequence joins TRBV19 and TRBJ1-5; tentative D call: TRBD1 (5 bases). The CDR3 has 15 residues. The germline gives CDR1 LNHDA, CDR2 SQIVND (reference sequence). Trimming removed 4 bases from V and 2 bases from J, with 12 bases in between. CDR3 in amino acids: CASSTQGLRNQPQHF. Here the CDR3 DNA reads TGTGCCAGTAGTACTCAGGGACTCCGCAATCAGCCCCAGCATTTT.

CDR3 DNA sequence: TGTGCCAGCAGCTTAGAGACAGGGCTTTTAGGGGCCAACGTCCTGACTTTC. Encoded protein: CASSLETGLLGANVLTF. V is TRBV7-2 and J is TRBJ2-6; 7 bases match TRBD1. V dropped 1 base and J dropped 4; count of bases not matched to a gene: 7. Per germline, CDR1 SGHTA and CDR2 FQGNSA. This CDR3 is 17 amino acids long.

This chain joins TRBV6-6 and TRBJ2-1; 9 bases are a match to TRBD1. CDR3 length: 13 amino acids. Losses at the gene ends were 9 bases for V and 4 bases for J; bases not matched to a gene: 4. Germline lookup yields CDR1 MNHNY and CDR2 SVGAGI (reference sequence). CDR3 DNA sequence: TGTGCCAGTCGACAGGGGGAGTACAATGAGCAGTTCTTC. Translated, it gives CASRQGEYNEQFF.

This chain links TRBV4-3 with TRBJ1-2; no definite D call. This CDR3 contains 14 residues. Germline CDR1 is LGHNA and CDR2 is YSLEER. V lost 4 bases to trimming and J lost 4 bases, with 13 bases between them. The CDR3 sequence: CASSRATEGYGYTF. Here the CDR3 DNA reads TGCGCCAGCAGCCGGGCGACGGAGGGCTATGGCTACACCTTC.

The CDR3 reads CASSFQDYGYTF. CDR3 nucleotides: TGTGCCAGCAGCTTTCAGGACTATGGCTACACCTTC. This rearrangement joins TRBV11-2 to TRBJ1-2; D remains unclear. The germline CDR1 and CDR2 sequences are SGHAT and FQNNGV. V lost 3 bases, J lost 3 bases, and 5 bases lay in between. The CDR3 length is 12 residues.